Following are 27 T cell receptor beta chains from one sample sequenced in a study of T cell responses to AZD1222 COVID-19 vaccine. Using immunoSEQ multiplex PCR, the repertoire was profiled, and TCRdb retains in-frame clones only, with some absent. Of 70,000 to 90,000 clones in the sample, roughly 88% were seen once. Here the sequenced sample was peripheral blood, taken 28 days after the second AZD1222 dose. The receptor set was obtained from an adult who received the AZD1222 COVID-19 vaccine.

The CDR3 loop reads CASSLIGGATDTQYF. The CDR3 bases are TGTGCCAGCAGTTTAATAGGGGGGGCCACAGATACGCAGTATTTT. The J gene is TRBJ2-3, the V gene TRBV27; TRBD2 might be the D (7 bases). Germline V gene lookup returns CDR1 MNHEY and CDR2 SMNVEV (reference sequence). The V end lost 2 bases, the J end lost 2 bases, and 11 bases lay between the germline ends. The CDR3 runs 15 residues.

The chain combines TRBV11-2 with TRBJ2-1; TRBD2 agrees at 7 bases. Germline V gene data show CDR1 as SGHAT and CDR2 as FQNNGV. Trimming at V came to 1 base and at J to 8 bases, leaving 14 bases not matched to a gene. CDR3 length equals 17 residues. The CDR3 here is CASSLGAAQGGRYEQFF. CDR3 DNA: TGTGCCAGCAGCTTAGGGGCGGCCCAGGGAGGGCGCTATGAGCAGTTCTTC.

About this clone: The junction and the germline gene differ at one end; a read error may be behind it. The rearrangement links TRBV7-7 to TRBJ2-1; D possibly corresponds to TRBD2 (6 bases). This CDR3 comprises 13 residues. Germline CDR1 reads SSHAT; CDR2 reads FNYEAQ (reference sequence). The CDR3 bases are TGTGCTAGCAGCTTAGACCTAGCGTCTGAGCAGTTCTTC. It encodes CASSLDLASEQFF. The full variable domain, completed using reference TRBV7-7 and TRBJ2-1, is GAGVSQSPRYKVTKRGQDVTLRCDPISSHATLYWYQQALGQGPEFLTYFNYEAQPDKSGLPSDRFSAERPEGSISTLTIQRTEQRDSAMYRCASSLDLASEQFFGPGTRLTVL.

The rearrangement joins TRBV4-3 to TRBJ2-3; D is uncertain. Deletions cut 1 base from V and 2 bases from J, with 10 bases between. The CDR3 loop spans 15 amino acids. Per the germline V gene, CDR1 is LGHNA and CDR2 is YSLEER. DNA of the CDR3: TGCGCCAGCAGCCAAGGAAGGGCCTCCACAGATACGCAGTATTTT. Translation gives CASSQGRASTDTQYF.

V and J are TRBV19 and TRBJ2-7, with D perhaps matching TRBD2 (6 bases). There are 15 residues in the CDR3. Trimming shortened V by 8 bases and J by 1 base, and 18 bases separated the two germline ends. Germline V lookup: CDR1 LNHDA, CDR2 SQIVND (reference sequence). CDR3 amino acids: CASATGVAASYEQYF. DNA for the CDR3: TGTGCCAGTGCTACCGGGGTAGCGGCTTCCTACGAGCAGTACTTC.

V and J are TRBV18 and TRBJ1-1; 8 positions agree with TRBD1. Germline CDR1 and CDR2: KGHSH and LQKENI. The trim removed 1 base at V and 7 bases at J, leaving 5 bases unmatched. There are 14 residues in the CDR3. CDR3 region: CASSPQDRVSEAFF. CDR3 sequence (DNA): TGTGCCAGCTCACCACAGGACAGGGTTAGTGAAGCTTTCTTT. The whole variable domain, remainder taken from reference TRBV18 and TRBJ1-1, is NAGVMQNPRHLVRRRGQEARLRCSPMKGHSHVYWYRQLPEEGLKFMVYLQKENIIDESGMPKERFSAEFPKEGPSILRIQQVVRGDSAAYFCASSPQDRVSEAFFGQGTRLTVV.

This clone was found once. This chain links TRBV6-6 with TRBJ1-2; tentatively, D is TRBD1 (6 bases). This CDR3 contains 14 residues. Trimming left V 2 bases short and J 8 bases short, with 15 bases between. Germline values: CDR1 MNHNY, CDR2 SVGAGI (reference sequence). CDR3 in DNA: TGTGCCAGCAGTTACGTACAGGGAATCGGAGGCTACACCTTC. Translated: CASSYVQGIGGYTF.

This rearrangement joins TRBV9 to TRBJ1-6; weak D call: TRBD1 (5 bases). The V end was cut by 0 bases, the J end by 10 bases, with 11 bases between. The CDR3 is 14 amino acids. Germline CDR1 is SGDLS and CDR2 is YYNGEE. The CDR3 nucleotides are TGTGCCAGCAGCGTAGATAGGGGCCGGTCACCCCTCCACTTT. Translating gives CASSVDRGRSPLHF.

The V gene is TRBV25-1, the J gene TRBJ1-1; TRBD1 might be the D (6 bases). Per the germline V gene, CDR1 is MGHDK and CDR2 is SYGVNS. This CDR3 region has 15 residues. Trimming removed 8 bases from V and 0 bases from J, with 16 bases in between. CDR3: CASGGYGRLNTEAFF. CDR3 nucleotide sequence: TGTGCCAGCGGGGGCTACGGACGATTGAACACTGAAGCTTTCTTT.

The V gene is TRBV7-9, the J gene TRBJ1-1, with D possibly matching TRBD1 (6 bases). V was pared by 5 bases and J by 3 bases, with 19 bases between. The CDR3 is made up of 16 amino acids. CDR1 and CDR2 (germline): SEHNR, FQNEAQ (reference sequence). The DNA of the CDR3 is TGTGCCAGCAGCCCAGCGGGAGGGACACTTCACACTGAAGCTTTCTTT. Translation: CASSPAGGTLHTEAFF. Based on the CDR3 plus reference TRBV7-9 and TRBJ1-1, the full variable domain is DTGVSQNPRHKITKRGQNVTFRCDPISEHNRLYWYRQTLGQGPEFLTYFQNEAQLEKSRLLSDRFSAERPKGSFSTLEIQRTEQGDSAMYLCASSPAGGTLHTEAFFGQGTRLTVV.

This rearrangement joins TRBV6-2 or TRBV6-3 to TRBJ2-1; unclear D gene. The germline CDR1 and CDR2 sequences are MNHEY and SVGEGT. CDR3 length: 14 residues. V was shortened by 4 bases and J by 4 bases, with 11 bases between the two germline ends. CDR3 nucleotides: TGTGCCAGCAGTTTACTTTCAGGATACAATGAGCAGTTCTTC. Protein sequence: CASSLLSGYNEQFF.

This sequence joins TRBV20-1 and TRBJ1-1; no clear D. This CDR3 spans 11 amino acids. CDR1 and CDR2 from the germline V gene are DFQATT and SNEGSKA (reference sequence). V lost 3 bases and J lost 10, with 12 bases in between. The CDR3 here is CSASSGSGAFF. The CDR3 nucleotides are TGCAGTGCTAGTAGCGGGTCTGGAGCTTTCTTT.

The chain joins TRBV19 to TRBJ1-1, with TRBD1 as a possible D gene (5 bases). The length of the CDR3 is 16 residues. Trimming removed 3 bases from V and 6 bases from J, with 20 bases in between. The germline V gene has CDR1 LNHDA and CDR2 SQIVND (reference sequence). The CDR3 DNA is TGTGCCAGTAGTATTGGACAAGGGAGCGGATGGTCTGAAGCTTTCTTT. Its protein is CASSIGQGSGWSEAFF.

This sequence joins TRBV7-2 and TRBJ2-6; D gene unclear. The germline V gene encodes CDR1 SGHTA and CDR2 FQGNSA. With 5 bases removed from V and 0 bases from J, the gap between germline ends came to 17 bases. The CDR3 consists of 18 residues. CDR3 in DNA: TGTGCCAGCAGCCTTAGATTGACGGTTGGCTCTGGGGCCAACGTCCTGACTTTC. Encoded protein: CASSLRLTVGSGANVLTF.

V usage is TRBV24-1 and J usage is TRBJ2-6; tentatively, D is TRBD2 (6 bases). Trimming removed 4 bases at V and 3 bases at J, with 9 bases between. The CDR3 has 15 amino acids. Germline V gene data show CDR1 as KGHDR and CDR2 as SFDVKD. The CDR3 sequence: CATSDRGSGANVLTF. The CDR3 bases are TGTGCCACCAGTGACCGGGGGAGTGGGGCCAACGTCCTGACTTTC.

The chain couples TRBV18 to TRBJ1-1; 7 nucleotides match TRBD1. Germline lookup yields CDR1 KGHSH and CDR2 LQKENI. V shed 5 bases, J shed 6 bases, and the junction held 21 bases outside the gene matches. The CDR3 has 18 residues. Written as DNA, the CDR3 is TGTGCCAGCTCAGTCCTTCATTCCGGGACAGTATTGGGAGCTGAAGCTTTCTTT. Translating it yields CASSVLHSGTVLGAEAFF.

The V and J genes are TRBV12-3 or TRBV12-4 and TRBJ1-2; D remains unclear. Trimming stripped 1 base from V and 6 bases from J, with 9 bases between. There are 13 residues in the CDR3. This CDR3 is CASSLVISHGYTF. The CDR3 nucleotides are TGTGCCAGCAGTTTAGTTATCTCCCATGGCTACACCTTC.

V and J are TRBV15 and TRBJ2-1; 8 bases match TRBD2. V lost 0 bases to trimming and J lost 4 bases; unmatched junction nucleotides: 11. This CDR3 has 18 residues. Per the germline V gene, CDR1 is LNHNV and CDR2 is YYDKDF (reference sequence). CDR3 in amino acids: CATSRDPLREVLYNEQFF. The CDR3 DNA reads TGTGCCACCAGCAGAGATCCTCTGCGGGAGGTTTTATACAATGAGCAGTTCTTC.

A word on this clone: Other DNA sequences in this specimen translate into the identical CDR3. V and J are TRBV2 and TRBJ1-2, with 8 bases identical to TRBD1. Germline V gene data show CDR1 as SNHLY and CDR2 as FYNNEI. This CDR3 comprises 14 residues. With V trimmed by 6 bases and J by 0 bases, 3 bases remained unmatched. CDR3 sequence (DNA): TGTGCCAGCAGCGGGACAGGTTCTAACTATGGCTACACCTTC. As protein: CASSGTGSNYGYTF.

This chain links TRBV6-5 with TRBJ2-2; weak D call: TRBD2 (5 bases). The CDR3 extends over 15 amino acids. Per the germline V gene, CDR1 is MNHEY and CDR2 is SVGAGI. The V and J ends lost 4 bases and 0 bases respectively, with 9 bases between them. The CDR3 DNA is TGTGCCAGCAGTTTGGGAGAAACGAACACCGGGGAGCTGTTTTTT. This encodes CASSLGETNTGELFF.

A single count supports this clone. The chain recombines TRBV5-1 with TRBJ1-1; possible D gene TRBD1, 5 bases. V lost 2 bases to trimming and J lost 4 bases, with 12 bases between them. CDR3 size: 14 residues. Germline-derived CDR1 and CDR2 are SGHRS and YFSETQ. CDR3 sequence reads: CASSLVGGSTEAFF. CDR3 DNA sequence: TGCGCCAGCAGCTTAGTCGGGGGGAGCACTGAAGCTTTCTTT.

The V gene is TRBV11-3, the J gene TRBJ2-5; D may be TRBD2 (5 bases). The CDR3 is 11 amino acids. Trimming took 5 bases from V and 8 from J, leaving 9 bases between them. Germline V gene lookup returns CDR1 SGHNT and CDR2 YENEEA. CDR3 sequence reads: CASSREGTQYF. The CDR3 DNA follows: TGTGCCAGCAGCCGAGAGGGTACCCAGTACTTC. Together with reference TRBV11-3 and TRBJ2-5, the CDR3 gives the full variable domain: EAGVVQSPRYKIIEKKQPVAFWCNPISGHNTLYWYLQNLGQGPELLIRYENEEAVDDSQLPKDRFSAERLKGVDSTLKIQPAELGDSAVYLCASSREGTQYFGPGTRLLVL.

V gene TRBV11-2 combines with J gene TRBJ1-2; D gene unclear. CDR1 SGHAT and CDR2 FQNNGV come from the germline V gene. This CDR3 comprises 15 residues. V shed 1 base and J shed 2 bases, with 11 bases lying between them. CDR3 amino acids: CASSLGTLKNYGYTF. The DNA of the CDR3 is TGTGCCAGCAGCTTAGGAACTCTTAAAAACTATGGCTACACCTTC.

The chain is built from TRBV6-5 and TRBJ1-2; TRBD1 matches at 9 bases. The junction had 5 bases not matched to a gene; V was cut back by 2 bases and J by 4 bases. CDR3 length equals 15 residues. CDR1 and CDR2 (germline): MNHEY, SVGAGI. CDR3 DNA sequence: TGTGCCAGCAGTTACGCGGACAGGGGCTTCTATGGCTACACCTTC. The encoded protein is CASSYADRGFYGYTF.

The chain recombines TRBV20-1 with TRBJ2-1; the match to TRBD2 covers 10 bases. V dropped 3 bases and J dropped 2; count of bases not matched to a gene: 7. Germline V gene data show CDR1 as DFQATT and CDR2 as SNEGSKA (reference sequence). This CDR3 has 16 residues. The DNA of the CDR3 is TGCAGTGCTAGTCAGTCTAGCGGGGGAACCTACAATGAGCAGTTCTTC. It translates to CSASQSSGGTYNEQFF.

In its sample, this clone was seen once. The chain carries TRBV4-3 and TRBJ2-5; 9 positions match TRBD1. V dropped 4 bases and J dropped 6; count of bases not matched to a gene: 9. The CDR3 is made up of 15 amino acids. CDR1 and CDR2 from the germline V gene are LGHNA and YSLEER. In DNA form, the CDR3 reads TGCGCCAGCAGCCCAGAGACAGGGGGAGCGCAGACCCAGTACTTC. Its translation: CASSPETGGAQTQYF.

This rearrangement joins TRBV18 to TRBJ2-3; 9 bases are shared with TRBD2. The germline gives CDR1 KGHSH, CDR2 LQKENI. This CDR3 contains 15 residues. V was clipped by 4 bases and J by 5 bases; unmatched bases: 7. As DNA, the CDR3 is TGTGCCAGCTCACAGGCGGGGGGGCCTGTAGATACGCAGTATTTT. Its translation: CASSQAGGPVDTQYF.